The table lists the clone carrying this T cell receptor beta chain with many counts. No antigen is known for it. This entry belongs to a study of T cells in Graves' hyperthyroidism and ophthalmopathy. General study results and limits: In the analysis, a 13 V-J model separated ophthalmopathy from stable hyperthyroidism.

Amplification of TCR beta CDR3 regions was performed using RNA transcripts as template. RT-PCR in the first round (using the HTBI primer set) targeted the TCR CDR3. TCRdb passed the multiplex PCR reads through MiXCR, listing each CDR3 protein once. Of roughly 560,000 distinct CDR3 sequences in the sample, approximately 14% were seen once. This CDR3 contains 14 residues. The germline gives CDR1 SGDLS, CDR2 YYNGEE. Germline trimming cut 4 bases from V and 6 bases from J; bases unmatched to any gene: 9. Ophthalmopathy in the patients scored at least 3 on Clinical Activity Score and at least 4 on NOSPECS grade, lasting under 3 months.

Sequencing input: blood. The chain carries TRBV9 and TRBJ1-2; 7 bases line up with TRBD1. The TCR originated in a woman aged 40 to 50 with Graves' ophthalmopathy. The CDR3 DNA reads TGTGCCAGCAGCTTCCTGGAGGGGGCTGATGGCTACACCTTC. It is translated as CASSFLEGADGYTF.